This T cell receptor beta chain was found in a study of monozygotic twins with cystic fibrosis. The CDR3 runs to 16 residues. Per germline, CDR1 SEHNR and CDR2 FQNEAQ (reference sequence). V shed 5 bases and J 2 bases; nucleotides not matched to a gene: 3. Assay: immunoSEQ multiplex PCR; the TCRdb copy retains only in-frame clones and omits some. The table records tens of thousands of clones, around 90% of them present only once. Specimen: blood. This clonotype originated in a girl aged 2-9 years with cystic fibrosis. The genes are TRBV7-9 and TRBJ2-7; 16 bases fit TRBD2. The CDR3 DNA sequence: TGTGCCAGCAGCCCGGGACTAGCGGGAGGGACCTACGAGCAGTACTTC. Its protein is CASSPGLAGGTYEQYF.